The entry below gives a single T cell receptor beta chain sequence along with its context. Profiled with immunoSEQ multiplex PCR; TCRdb holds only in-frame clones, not every one. Of 2,100,000 or so clones in the sample, 90% to 97% were seen once. Subsets obtained from CD4+ cells comprised CD45RA+ naive and CD45RA-negative memory cells. This sample stems from a study of shared clonotypes between healthy human individuals. Study-wide context: CD4 naive and CD4 memory each took three plates per donor, while CD8 naive took two and CD8 memory one.

Sequenced input: naive CD4+ T cells sorted from blood. Subset specified: CD45RA+ positively selected. The TCR was taken from a man aged 18 to 30 in good health.

In DNA form, the CDR3 reads TGCGCCAGCAGCCCCGGGACTAGCGTACTAGGGGAGACCCAGTACTTC. Its protein is CASSPGTSVLGETQYF. The chain carries TRBV4-1 and TRBJ2-5; 10 nucleotides match TRBD2. The germline CDR1 and CDR2 sequences are MGHRA and YSYEKL. The CDR3 totals 16 residues. V was clipped by 4 bases and J by 5 bases; unmatched bases: 10.